The 27 T cell receptor beta chains below all came from one sample that was sequenced in a study of prognosis after radiotherapy for stage I lung cancer. Two rounds of multiplex PCR amplified TCR beta CDR3 from genomic DNA. During first-round PCR, primers specific to each TRBV and TRBJ gene were used. TCRdb reprocessed the multiplex PCR reads with MiXCR, giving one entry per CDR3 protein. The sample lists around 8,600 distinct CDR3 sequences, 60% to 80% occurring once. Sequences were derived from PBMCs, sampled before or after stereotactic body radiation therapy (not recorded which). The source of these receptors is a donor aged 50 or older with non-small cell lung cancer.

In its sample, this clonotype was seen many times. The likely explanation is a read error, given a far larger clone one base away. The chain joins TRBV6-1 to TRBJ2-2; the D is unclear. V was cut by 7 bases and J by 7 bases, with 16 bases left in between. The CDR3 length is 14 residues. The V gene's germline CDR1 is MNHNS and CDR2 SASEGT. The CDR3 region has the DNA TGTGCCAGCATTTTCGGACGGTCCGGCGGGGAGCTGTTTTTT. It codes for CASIFGRSGGELFF.

This clonotype is labeled as medium-sized (0.01 to 0.1%). This chain connects TRBV27 to TRBJ2-1; 8 bases align to TRBD2. This CDR3 is 15 amino acids long. CDR1 is MNHEY, CDR2 SMNVEV, per germline (reference sequence). V was pared by 6 bases and J by 7 bases, with 11 bases of the junction left unmatched. The CDR3 DNA is TGTGCCAGCAGCACCTTGAGCGGGAGTAGGAATGAGCAGTTCTTC. Protein sequence: CASSTLSGSRNEQFF.

By proportion, this clonotype is medium-sized (0.01 to 0.1%). The chain is built from TRBV7-2 and TRBJ2-7; no definite D call. V was clipped by 2 bases and J by 2 bases, with 10 bases between them. CDR3 size: 14 residues. Per the germline V gene, CDR1 is SGHTA and CDR2 is FQGNSA. In DNA, the CDR3 is TGTGCCAGCAGCTTACGGCACAGTCCCTACGAGCAGTACTTC. Translating it yields CASSLRHSPYEQYF. Full variable domain (remainder filled in from reference TRBV7-2 and TRBJ2-7): GAGVSQSPSNKVTEKGKDVELRCDPISGHTALYWYRQSLGQGLEFLIYFQGNSAPDKSGLPSDRFSAERTGGSVSTLTIQRTQQEDSAVYLCASSLRHSPYEQYFGPGTRLTVT.

The chain couples TRBV3-1 to TRBJ1-6; no clear D. The CDR3 runs 15 residues. V was trimmed by 1 base and J by 2 bases, leaving 6 bases between them. The V gene's germline CDR1 is LGHDT and CDR2 YNNKEL (reference sequence). The CDR3 bases are TGTGCCAGCAGCCAAGGCCTGACCTATAATTCACCCCTCCACTTT. It yields the protein CASSQGLTYNSPLHF.

This clonotype was seen a single time. CDR3 sequence reads: CASIPQVEAEAFF. CDR3 DNA: TGTGCCAGCATCCCCCAGGTAGAGGCTGAAGCTTTCTTT. The rearrangement joins TRBV6-2 or TRBV6-3 to TRBJ1-1; D is undetermined. There are 13 residues in the CDR3. The germline V gene encodes CDR1 MNHEY and CDR2 SVGEGT. Trimming left V 7 bases short and J 6 bases short, with 15 bases between.

The chain uses TRBV7-2 and TRBJ2-5, with 7 bases identical to TRBD1. Trimming at V came to 5 bases and at J to 5 bases, leaving 5 bases not matched to a gene. Germline lookup yields CDR1 SGHTA and CDR2 FQGNSA. The CDR3 is 13 residues long. In DNA, the CDR3 is TGTGCCAGCAGCCCTAGGGGGCCCGAGACCCAGTACTTC. Its protein is CASSPRGPETQYF.

This chain links TRBV24-1 with TRBJ2-1, with a possible D match to TRBD2 (6 bases). V was clipped by 3 bases and J by 5 bases, with 16 bases between them. Germline lookup yields CDR1 KGHDR and CDR2 SFDVKD. This CDR3 comprises 16 residues. CDR3 in DNA: TGTGCCACCAGTGATGTTCCTCTAGCGATACACAATGAGCAGTTCTTC. This sequence encodes CATSDVPLAIHNEQFF.

Points on this clonotype: Since a far larger clone is one base different, this is likely a read error. V and J are TRBV18 and TRBJ2-7; unclear D gene. Per the germline V gene, CDR1 is KGHSH and CDR2 is LQKENI. There are 13 residues in the CDR3. V gave up 8 bases and J gave up 2 bases, with 13 bases separating them. The CDR3 region is CASSLGRAYEQYF. The DNA of the CDR3 is TGTGCCAGCAGCCTTGGGCGTGCCTACGAGCAGTACTTC.

The rearrangement joins TRBV9 to TRBJ2-2, with D perhaps matching TRBD2 (6 bases). V lost 3 bases and J 2 bases, leaving 11 bases between the germline ends. The CDR3 totals 15 residues. Looked up from germline, CDR1 is SGDLS and CDR2 is YYNGEE. CDR3 protein: CASSARGGNTGELFF. For the CDR3, the DNA is TGTGCCAGCAGCGCTAGGGGAGGAAACACCGGGGAGCTGTTTTTT.

This clonotype is classed as medium-sized (0.01 to 0.1%). The chain links TRBV3-1 to TRBJ2-2; D remains ambiguous. CDR3 length: 14 amino acids. The V and J ends lost 4 bases and 2 bases respectively, with 8 bases between them. The germline V gene has CDR1 LGHDT and CDR2 YNNKEL (reference sequence). The CDR3 protein is CASSLNSNTGELFF. Here the CDR3 DNA reads TGTGCCAGCAGCCTAAACAGCAACACCGGGGAGCTGTTTTTT.

This clonotype was counted once. This is likely a read error, given that the CDR3 carries no conserved phenylalanine or tryptophan at its end. Because the CDR3's place on the DNA is in doubt, the DNA is left out and the CDR3 is given as listed by TCRdb. The chain uses TRBV5-6 and TRBJ1-2; the table's D call TRBD1 went unverified against the DNA. The CDR3 extends over 13 residues, inclusive of both ends. CDR1 SGHDT and CDR2 YYEEEE come from the germline V gene. CDR3: CASSQRTGEGYNL.

Points on this clonotype: This likely stems from a read error, as it lies one base from a far larger clone. The chain uses TRBV6-9 and TRBJ1-2; D remains unclear. The V gene lost 5 bases and the J gene lost 6 bases, with 13 bases spanning the gap. Per the germline V gene, CDR1 is MNHGY and CDR2 is SVAAGI. The CDR3 runs 13 residues. CDR3 region: CASSTAARDGYTF. The CDR3 nucleotides are TGTGCCAGCAGTACGGCGGCGCGAGATGGCTACACCTTC.

A word on this clonotype: A junction end diverges from the germline sequence, so it may reflect a read error. The chain combines TRBV19 with TRBJ1-2, with D tentatively TRBD1 (5 bases). Germline CDR1 and CDR2: LNHDA and SQIVND (reference sequence). The CDR3 is made up of 14 amino acids. CDR3: CASSGYGTAYGYTF. Written as DNA, the CDR3 is TGTGCAAGTAGTGGATACGGGACGGCCTATGGCTACACCTTC. The variable domain in full, completed from reference TRBV19 and TRBJ1-2, reads DGGITQSPKYLFRKEGQNVTLSCEQNLNHDAMYWYRQDPGQGLRLIYYSQIVNDFQKGDIAEGYSVSREKKESFPLTVTSAQKNPTAFYLCASSGYGTAYGYTFGSGTRLTVV.

This chain uses TRBV6-9 with TRBJ2-7; no firm D call. Germline V gene sequence: CDR1 MNHGY, CDR2 SVAAGI. The CDR3 sequence is 11 residues long. Trimming took 6 bases from V and 10 from J, leaving 13 bases between them. The CDR3 loop reads CASSLESDQYF. The CDR3 DNA reads as TGTGCCAGCAGCCTGGAGAGCGATCAGTACTTC.

With regard to this clonotype: A far larger clone is off by one base, so a read error is likely. The genes are TRBV6-2 or TRBV6-3 and TRBJ2-5; tentative D call: TRBD1 (6 bases). V lost 5 bases and J lost 3, with 19 bases in between. The CDR3 covers 16 residues. Germline V gene sequence: CDR1 MNHEY, CDR2 SVGEGT. The CDR3 bases are TGTGCCAGCAGTGAAGAGCTGGGCAGGGGCGAAGAGACCCAGTACTTC. This translates into CASSEELGRGEETQYF.

Judged by abundance, this clonotype is large. The chain is built from TRBV6-5 and TRBJ2-2, with D unclear. CDR3 size: 12 residues. Germline V gene sequence: CDR1 MNHEY, CDR2 SVGAGI. V dropped 9 bases and J dropped 7 bases, with 12 bases sitting between them. The CDR3 loop is CASTPSVGELFF. The CDR3 nucleotides are TGTGCCAGTACCCCGAGTGTCGGGGAGCTGTTTTTT.

The chain joins TRBV6-1 to TRBJ2-2, with 8 nucleotides matching TRBD2. The V segment lost 5 bases and the J segment 6 bases; nucleotides outside the gene matches: 11. This CDR3 comprises 16 residues. From germline, CDR1 is MNHNS and CDR2 SASEGT. CDR3 nucleotide sequence: TGTGCCAGCAGTAGAGGTAGCGGGAAGGTCTCCGGGGAGCTGTTTTTT. It translates to CASSRGSGKVSGELFF.

The rearrangement links TRBV2 to TRBJ2-1, with TRBD2 identical over 9 bases. CDR1 is SNHLY and CDR2 is FYNNEI in the germline V gene. This CDR3 contains 15 residues. Unmatched junction bases numbered 8, after V lost 7 bases and J lost 4 bases. CDR3 DNA: TGTGCCAGCACCACCGGGACTAGCCGATACAATGAGCAGTTCTTC. Protein: CASTTGTSRYNEQFF.

The V call is TRBV6-1, the J call TRBJ2-7; 7 nucleotides agree with TRBD2. The germline V gene has CDR1 MNHNS and CDR2 SASEGT. CDR3 size: 14 residues. V lost 6 bases and J lost 2; bases outside the gene matches: 7. The CDR3 coding sequence is TGTGCCAGCAGAAGAGGGGACTACACCTACGAGCAGTACTTC. Its translation is CASRRGDYTYEQYF.

The chain joins TRBV4-1 to TRBJ1-5; D is unclear. V lost 4 bases and J lost 1, with 14 bases in between. Germline CDR1 reads MGHRA; CDR2 reads YSYEKL. The CDR3 consists of 16 residues. The CDR3 sequence is CASSLQTGKSNQPQHF. The DNA of the CDR3 is TGCGCCAGCAGCCTCCAAACGGGAAAGAGCAATCAGCCCCAGCATTTT.

The genes are TRBV11-3 and TRBJ2-1; TRBD2 matches 7 bases. J lost 8 bases, V lost 1 base, and 11 bases had no gene match. This CDR3 contains 16 residues. Germline CDR1 is SGHNT and CDR2 is YENEEA. Written as DNA, the CDR3 is TGTGCCAGCAGCTTAGTCGGCGGGAGTAGGGGCGATGAGCAGTTCTTC. Amino acid sequence: CASSLVGGSRGDEQFF.

The DNA of the CDR3 is TGTGCCAGCAGCGGACACCGGGGCATGAACACTGAAGCTTTCTTT. This translates into CASSGHRGMNTEAFF. The chain has TRBV9 and TRBJ1-1; D is perhaps TRBD1 (5 bases). Between the trimmed V and J ends, which lost 3 bases and 0 bases, there was a span of 12 bases. There are 15 residues in the CDR3. Germline values: CDR1 SGDLS, CDR2 YYNGEE.

Concerning this clonotype itself: A far larger clone is only one base removed, so a read error is likely. CDR3 region: CASSPERSSYNEHFF. The CDR3, as DNA: TGTGCCAGCAGTCCCGAGCGGAGCTCCTACAATGAGCATTTCTTC. This rearrangement joins TRBV6-5 to TRBJ2-1, with a possible D match to TRBD2 (5 bases). The CDR3 spans 15 residues. Germline loops: CDR1 MNHEY, CDR2 SVGAGI.

The CDR3 loop reads CASSYTGVYTQYF. CDR3 in DNA: TGTGCCAGCAGTTACACAGGGGTTTATACCCAGTACTTC. This chain uses TRBV6-2 or TRBV6-3 with TRBJ2-5, with TRBD1 identical over 7 bases. Trimming removed 2 bases from V and 8 bases from J; junction bases left unmatched: 5. The V gene's germline CDR1 is MNHEY and CDR2 SVGEGT. The CDR3 extends over 13 amino acids.

About this clonotype: Since a far larger clone is one base different, this is likely a read error. This sequence joins TRBV4-2 and TRBJ2-1; no firm D call. Germline V gene data show CDR1 as LGHNA and CDR2 as YNFKEQ. CDR3 length: 13 residues. The V end was cut by 9 bases, the J end by 2 bases, with 11 bases between. The CDR3: CASSICTYNEQFF. CDR3 DNA: TGTGCCAGTAGTATATGTACCTACAATGAGCAGTTCTTC.

This clonotype was seen once. V gene TRBV6-1 combines with J gene TRBJ1-3, with no clear D. Germline V gene lookup returns CDR1 MNHNS and CDR2 SASEGT. This CDR3 is built from 13 residues. The germline V and J ends were trimmed by 6 bases and 3 bases, with 9 bases remaining between them. The CDR3 nucleotides are TGTGCCAGCAGACAACTGATTGGAAACACCATATATTTT. Its translation: CASRQLIGNTIYF.

A note on this clonotype: The junction does not match germline at one end; this may be a read error. The genes are TRBV9 and TRBJ1-1; D might be TRBD1 (5 bases). Germline V gives CDR1 SGDLS, CDR2 YYNGEE. This CDR3 comprises 14 residues. Here the CDR3 reads CSSSPHTGNTESFF. CDR3 DNA: TGTTCCAGCAGCCCTCACACAGGTAACACTGAATCTTTCTTT. Full variable domain (outside the CDR3, taken from reference TRBV9 and TRBJ1-1): DSGVTQTPKHLITATGQRVTLRCSPRSGDLSVYWYQQSLDQGLQFLIQYYNGEERAKGNILERFSAQQFPDLHSELNLSSLELGDSALYFCSSSPHTGNTESFFGQGTRLTVV.